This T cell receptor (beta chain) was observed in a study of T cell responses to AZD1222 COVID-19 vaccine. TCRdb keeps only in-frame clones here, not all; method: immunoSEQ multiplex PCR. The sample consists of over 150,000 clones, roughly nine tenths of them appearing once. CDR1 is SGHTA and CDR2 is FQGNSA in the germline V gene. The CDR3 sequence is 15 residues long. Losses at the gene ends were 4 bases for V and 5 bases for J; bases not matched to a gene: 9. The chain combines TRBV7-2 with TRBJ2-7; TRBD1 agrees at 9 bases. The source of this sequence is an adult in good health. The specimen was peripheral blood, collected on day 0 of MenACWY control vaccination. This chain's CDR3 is CASSSAGTGLNEQYF. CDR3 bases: TGTGCCAGCAGCTCTGCCGGGACAGGGCTCAACGAGCAGTACTTC.